This entry lists 19 T cell receptor beta chains sequenced from one sample in a study of Graves' ophthalmopathy and Graves' hyperthyroidism. The TCR beta CDR3 regions underwent amplification from RNA transcripts. The authors performed first-round RT-PCR with HTBI primers and then a second-round multiplex PCR. TCRdb analysed the multiplex PCR reads with MiXCR anew, one entry per CDR3 protein. Altogether over a million distinct CDR3 sequences are present, approximately 35% being singletons, with the ten largest covering 11%. The sequenced sample consisted of peripheral blood or thyroid tissue (not recorded which). The receptors shown here come from an adult man with Graves' hyperthyroidism.

This clonotype has a count of ten or more. V usage is TRBV4-3 and J usage is TRBJ1-2, with D unresolved. The ends were cut back, 4 bases at V and 1 base at J, with 16 bases in the middle. Germline V gene data show CDR1 as LGHNA and CDR2 as YSLEER. CDR3 length equals 16 residues. CDR3 loop: CASSPGRSPFNYGYTF. In DNA form, the CDR3 reads TGCGCCAGCAGCCCCGGACGGTCCCCCTTTAACTATGGCTACACCTTC.

This clonotype turned up a few times. CDR3 in amino acids: CASSSPGTGLHEQYF. The CDR3 nucleotides read TGTGCCAGCAGTTCTCCCGGGACAGGGTTACACGAGCAGTACTTC. This chain uses TRBV28 with TRBJ2-7; 9 positions agree with TRBD1. CDR3 length: 15 residues. From germline, CDR1 is MDHEN and CDR2 SYDVKM. The V segment lost 4 bases and the J segment 5 bases; nucleotides outside the gene matches: 9.

There are many counts of this clonotype. The chain combines TRBV20-1 with TRBJ1-2; D is undetermined. Germline-derived CDR1 and CDR2 are DFQATT and SNEGSKA (reference sequence). The CDR3 consists of 13 residues. V lost 6 bases, J lost 4 bases, and 15 bases lay in between. The CDR3 sequence: CSAPLGRSYGYTF. CDR3 bases: TGCAGTGCCCCCCTGGGCAGATCCTATGGCTACACCTTC.

V usage is TRBV7-2 and J usage is TRBJ2-7, with D perhaps TRBD2 (6 bases). Germline V CDR1 and CDR2: SGHTA, FQGNSA. V lost 1 base and J 6 bases, leaving 13 bases between the germline ends. The CDR3 loop spans 14 amino acids. As DNA, the CDR3 is TGTGCCAGCAGCTTAGGGAGGGCTTCGGGCGAGCAGTACTTC. Its protein is CASSLGRASGEQYF.

This clonotype has ten or more counts. The chain uses TRBV25-1 and TRBJ1-2, with D possibly TRBD1 on 5 matching bases. This CDR3 is 13 amino acids long. CDR1 is MGHDK, CDR2 SYGVNS, per germline. Trimming removed 3 bases from V and 4 bases from J, with 9 bases in between. The CDR3 nucleotides are TGTGCCAGCAGTGATCCGGGACCCTATGGCTACACCTTC. Its translation is CASSDPGPYGYTF.

The genes are TRBV12-3 or TRBV12-4 and TRBJ1-2; D gene ambiguous. The CDR3 spans 12 residues. Deletions cut 10 bases from V and 6 bases from J, with 15 bases between. CDR3: CATWRGLHGYTF. For the CDR3, the DNA is TGTGCCACCTGGCGAGGGCTGCATGGCTACACCTTC.

This chain joins TRBV4-1 and TRBJ1-6; D remains ambiguous. Looked up from germline, CDR1 is MGHRA and CDR2 is YSYEKL. The germline V and J ends were trimmed by 0 bases and 6 bases, with 12 bases remaining between them. The CDR3 runs 16 residues. In DNA, the CDR3 is TGCGCCAGCAGCCAAGATAGAGGCAGAGCTAATTCACCCCTCCACTTT. Its translation: CASSQDRGRANSPLHF.

The sample holds many counts of this clonotype. The V and J genes are TRBV25-1 and TRBJ1-1; no clear D gene. This CDR3 is 14 amino acids long. Trimming pared 0 bases from V and 4 bases from J, leaving 9 bases between. Germline loops: CDR1 MGHDK, CDR2 SYGVNS. DNA of the CDR3: TGTGCCAGCAGTGAATACACAGCGGGCACTGAAGCTTTCTTT. It specifies CASSEYTAGTEAFF. Combining the CDR3 with reference TRBV25-1 and TRBJ1-1 gives the whole variable domain EADIYQTPRYLVIGTGKKITLECSQTMGHDKMYWYQQDPGMELHLIHYSYGVNSTEKGDLSSESTVSRIRTEHFPLTLESARPSHTSQYLCASSEYTAGTEAFFGQGTRLTVV.

This clonotype showed up just once. The chain recombines TRBV7-2 with TRBJ1-2; TRBD1 is a possible D gene (6 bases). Trimming shortened V by 5 bases and J by 4 bases, and 17 bases separated the two germline ends. Germline values: CDR1 SGHTA, CDR2 FQGNSA. This CDR3 has 15 amino acids. The CDR3 loop reads CASSRAWGGAYGYTF. The CDR3 DNA sequence: TGTGCCAGCAGCAGAGCTTGGGGGGGCGCCTATGGCTACACCTTC.

As for this clonotype: A much larger clone lies one base from this, so it may be a read error. This chain joins TRBV2 and TRBJ2-5, with D tentatively TRBD2 (5 bases). CDR1 SNHLY and CDR2 FYNNEI come from the germline V gene. The CDR3 extends over 14 amino acids. CDR3 sequence reads: CASRVGGPQEAQYF. The CDR3 bases are TGTGCCAGCAGGGTCGGAGGCCCCCAAGAGGCCCAGTACTTC.

The rearrangement links TRBV4-3 to TRBJ2-5; D ambiguous. Trimming shortened V by 0 bases and J by 3 bases, and 17 bases separated the two germline ends. CDR3 length equals 17 residues. CDR1 is LGHNA and CDR2 is YSLEER in the germline V gene. The CDR3 sequence is CASSQDLGYQEKETQYF. In DNA form, the CDR3 reads TGCGCCAGCAGCCAAGATTTAGGGTATCAGGAGAAAGAGACCCAGTACTTC.

This clonotype was seen ten or more times. J is TRBJ2-5 and V is TRBV12-3 or TRBV12-4; D possibly matches TRBD1 or TRBD2 (5 bases each). The CDR3 is 12 residues long. Trimming pared 6 bases from V and 5 bases from J, leaving 10 bases between. CDR3 nucleotide sequence: TGTGCCAGCAGGGGGGAAGACGAGACCCAGTACTTC. Translated, it gives CASRGEDETQYF.

The chain uses TRBV7-2 and TRBJ1-6; D call uncertain. The CDR3 has 16 residues. The germline V and J ends were trimmed by 0 bases and 5 bases, with 11 bases remaining between them. Germline V lookup: CDR1 SGHTA, CDR2 FQGNSA. The CDR3 sequence is CASSLAEGLDNSPLHF. In DNA, the CDR3 is TGTGCCAGCAGCTTAGCCGAAGGACTGGATAATTCACCCCTCCACTTT.

Turning to this clonotype: This clone may be a read error of a much larger clone one base away. The rearrangement uses TRBV14 and TRBJ1-1; TRBD1 might be the D (5 bases). Trimming took 4 bases from V and 8 from J, leaving 14 bases between them. In germline, CDR1 is SGHDN, CDR2 FVKESK. The CDR3 loop spans 13 amino acids. CDR3 sequence (DNA): TGTGCCAGCAGCCGAGGGGCCTGGGAAGAAGCTTTCTTT. Residues: CASSRGAWEEAFF.

The chain uses TRBV25-1 and TRBJ1-4; tentatively, D is TRBD1 (5 bases). Germline values: CDR1 MGHDK, CDR2 SYGVNS. CDR3 size: 16 residues. V was cut by 4 bases and J by 16 bases, with 28 bases left in between. The CDR3 loop reads CASSGGARDGSYEQFF. CDR3 sequence (DNA): TGTGCCAGCAGTGGCGGCGCAAGGGACGGATCCTACGAGCAGTTTTTT.

V and J are TRBV7-2 and TRBJ1-5; 10 nucleotides line up with TRBD1. Unmatched junction bases numbered 6, after V lost 3 bases and J lost 4 bases. This CDR3 comprises 16 residues. CDR1 is SGHTA and CDR2 is FQGNSA in the germline V gene. This chain's CDR3 is CASSFHGQGVNQPQHF. CDR3 coding DNA: TGTGCCAGCAGCTTCCATGGACAGGGGGTAAATCAGCCCCAGCATTTT. The variable domain in full, completed from reference TRBV7-2 and TRBJ1-5, reads GAGVSQSPSNKVTEKGKDVELRCDPISGHTALYWYRQSLGQGLEFLIYFQGNSAPDKSGLPSDRFSAERTGGSVSTLTIQRTQQEDSAVYLCASSFHGQGVNQPQHFGDGTRLSIL.

This clonotype was seen a few times. The chain recombines TRBV6-6 with TRBJ1-2, with D unresolved. The CDR3 is 15 amino acids. CDR1 MNHNY and CDR2 SVGAGI come from the germline V gene (reference sequence). Between the trimmed V and J ends, which lost 6 bases and 5 bases, there was a span of 19 bases. The CDR3 DNA is TGTGCCAGCAGCTTCGATTGGACGGGAACTTATGGCTACACCTTC. Amino acids: CASSFDWTGTYGYTF.

The V call is TRBV28, the J call TRBJ1-2; 7 positions agree with TRBD1. The junction had 14 bases not matched to a gene; V was cut back by 5 bases and J by 2 bases. This CDR3 comprises 17 residues. Germline V gene data show CDR1 as MDHEN and CDR2 as SYDVKM. CDR3 bases: TGTGCCAGCAGTCCTCCTTCAGGGGGGGGCATCAACTATGGCTACACCTTC. Encoded protein: CASSPPSGGGINYGYTF.

This clonotype was counted at least ten times. The rearrangement links TRBV20-1 to TRBJ1-5; D gene unclear. Trimming removed 4 bases at V and 4 bases at J, with 8 bases between. Germline loops: CDR1 DFQATT, CDR2 SNEGSKA (reference sequence). CDR3 length equals 12 residues. In nucleotides, the CDR3 is TGCAGTGCTACACTGGGAAATCAGCCCCAGCATTTT. This gives the protein CSATLGNQPQHF.